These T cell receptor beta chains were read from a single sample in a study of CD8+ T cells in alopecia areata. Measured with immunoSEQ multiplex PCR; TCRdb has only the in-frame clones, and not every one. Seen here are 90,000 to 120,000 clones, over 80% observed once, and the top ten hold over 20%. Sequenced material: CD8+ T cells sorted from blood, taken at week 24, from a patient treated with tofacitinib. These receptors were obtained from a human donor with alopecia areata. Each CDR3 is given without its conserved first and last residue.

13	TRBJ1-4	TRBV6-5	ASSSSGGTNEKLF
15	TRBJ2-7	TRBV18	ASSPESGGAVGYEQY
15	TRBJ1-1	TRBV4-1	ASSQVPEGLANTEAF
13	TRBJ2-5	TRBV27	ASSLSGSVRETQY
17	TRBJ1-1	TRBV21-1	ASSKRWTGQVQWDTEAF
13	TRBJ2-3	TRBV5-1	ASSGLTAGTDTQY
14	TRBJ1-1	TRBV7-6	ASSLETTWSPTEAF
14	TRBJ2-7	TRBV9	ASSERLGQGAEEQY
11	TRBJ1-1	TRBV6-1	ASSEGEGTEAF
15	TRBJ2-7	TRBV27	ASSSHYRGPNSYEQY
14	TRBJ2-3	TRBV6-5	ASSYSSGTRTDTQY
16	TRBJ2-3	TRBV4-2	ASSQDLGQGAFTDTQY
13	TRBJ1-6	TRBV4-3	ASSGDSSYNSPLH
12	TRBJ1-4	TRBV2	ASSEGERHEKLF
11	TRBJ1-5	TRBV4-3	ASSRTINQPQH
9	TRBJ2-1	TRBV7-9	ASSFGGEQF
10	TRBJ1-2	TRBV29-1	SVDRGHYGYT